Each of the 6 T cell receptor beta chains below was sequenced from the same sample in a study of T cells in Graves' hyperthyroidism and ophthalmopathy. It was RNA transcripts that yielded the amplified TCR beta CDR3 regions. Initially, a first-round RT-PCR of the TCR CDR3 employed the HTBI primer set. TCRdb reanalysed the multiplex PCR reads using MiXCR and keeps one entry per CDR3 protein. The sample includes around 690,000 distinct CDR3 sequences, about 18% of them seen just once. The source material was blood. These receptor sequences come from a man aged 50 or older with Graves' hyperthyroidism.

In its sample, this clonotype was seen many times. The gene calls are TRBV12-3 or TRBV12-4 and TRBJ1-3; 9 bases fit TRBD1. After removal of 4 bases from V and 4 bases from J, the junction contained 11 bases not matched to a gene. CDR3 length equals 17 residues. The CDR3 sequence: CASSSGPDRGPGNTIYF. The DNA of the CDR3 is TGTGCCAGCAGTTCGGGCCCGGACAGGGGACCAGGAAACACCATATATTTT.

Many counts were recorded for this clonotype. The V and J genes are TRBV19 and TRBJ1-5; possibly TRBD1 for D (6 bases). V was cut by 3 bases and J by 5 bases, with 14 bases left in between. Germline V gives CDR1 LNHDA, CDR2 SQIVND (reference sequence). This CDR3 spans 15 amino acids. The CDR3 DNA sequence: TGTGCCAGTAGTATCTTCGGACAGCCCCATCAGCCCCAGCATTTT. As protein: CASSIFGQPHQPQHF.

The rearrangement links TRBV5-1 to TRBJ2-1; 7 bases align to TRBD2. Germline V lookup: CDR1 SGHRS, CDR2 YFSETQ. This CDR3 is built from 14 residues. The ends lost 4 bases at V and 7 bases at J; junction bases unmatched: 8. CDR3 amino acids: CASSQGLGVNEQFF. The DNA of the CDR3 is TGCGCCAGCAGCCAAGGACTAGGTGTTAATGAGCAGTTCTTC. The full variable domain, with the rest looked up from reference TRBV5-1 and TRBJ2-1, is KAGVTQTPRYLIKTRGQQVTLSCSPISGHRSVSWYQQTPGQGLQFLFEYFSETQRNKGNFPGRFSGRQFSNSRSEMNVSTLELGDSALYLCASSQGLGVNEQFFGPGTRLTVL.

The chain couples TRBV20-1 to TRBJ1-5; D remains ambiguous. Germline CDR1 is DFQATT and CDR2 is SNEGSKA (reference sequence). V lost 4 bases and J lost 4, with 17 bases in between. The CDR3 totals 15 residues. The CDR3 sequence is CSATPGRNINQPQHF. CDR3 DNA sequence: TGCAGTGCTACCCCTGGACGGAACATTAATCAGCCCCAGCATTTT.

This clonotype has a count of ten or more. The chain recombines TRBV2 with TRBJ2-5, with TRBD2 identical over 7 bases. Germline V gives CDR1 SNHLY, CDR2 FYNNEI. This CDR3 has 14 residues. The V gene end was trimmed by 3 bases and the J gene end by 1 base; junction bases not matched to a gene: 2. The CDR3 DNA reads as TGTGCCAGCAGTGAGGGGAGGGTCCAAGAGACCCAGTACTTC. Translation: CASSEGRVQETQYF.

The chain joins TRBV12-3 or TRBV12-4 to TRBJ2-1; D remains ambiguous. This CDR3 is 13 amino acids long. V was pared by 5 bases and J by 8 bases, with 13 bases between. The CDR3 region is CASSPSVVYEQFF. DNA of the CDR3: TGTGCCAGCAGTCCCTCAGTAGTGTATGAGCAGTTCTTC.